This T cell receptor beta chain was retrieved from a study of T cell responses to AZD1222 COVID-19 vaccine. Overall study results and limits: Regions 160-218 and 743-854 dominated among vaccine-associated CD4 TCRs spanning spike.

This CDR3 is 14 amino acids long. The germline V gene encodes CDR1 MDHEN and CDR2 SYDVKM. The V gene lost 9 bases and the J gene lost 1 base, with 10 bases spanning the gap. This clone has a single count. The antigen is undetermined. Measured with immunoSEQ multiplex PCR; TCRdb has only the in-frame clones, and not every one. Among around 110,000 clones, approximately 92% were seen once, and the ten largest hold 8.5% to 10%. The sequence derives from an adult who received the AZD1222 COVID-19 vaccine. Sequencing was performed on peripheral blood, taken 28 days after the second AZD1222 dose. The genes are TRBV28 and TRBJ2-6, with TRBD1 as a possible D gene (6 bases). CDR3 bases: TGTGCCAGGAACCAGGGGTCTGGGGCCAACGTCCTGACTTTC. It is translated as CARNQGSGANVLTF.